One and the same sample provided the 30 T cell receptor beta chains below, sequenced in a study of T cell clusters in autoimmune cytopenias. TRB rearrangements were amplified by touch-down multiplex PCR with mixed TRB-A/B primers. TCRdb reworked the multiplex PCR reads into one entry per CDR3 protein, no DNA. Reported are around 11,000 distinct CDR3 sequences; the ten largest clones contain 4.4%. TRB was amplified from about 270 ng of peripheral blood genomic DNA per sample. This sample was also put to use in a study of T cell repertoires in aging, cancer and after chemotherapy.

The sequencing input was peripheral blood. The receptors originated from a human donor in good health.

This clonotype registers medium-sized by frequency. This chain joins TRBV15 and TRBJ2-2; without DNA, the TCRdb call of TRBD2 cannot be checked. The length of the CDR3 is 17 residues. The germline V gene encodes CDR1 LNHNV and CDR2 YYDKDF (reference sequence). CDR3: CATSRDRLAGRVGELFF.

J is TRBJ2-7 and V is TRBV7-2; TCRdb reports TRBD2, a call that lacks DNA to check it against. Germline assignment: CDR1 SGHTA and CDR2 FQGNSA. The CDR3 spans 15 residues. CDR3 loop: CASSLGLGLAYEQYF.

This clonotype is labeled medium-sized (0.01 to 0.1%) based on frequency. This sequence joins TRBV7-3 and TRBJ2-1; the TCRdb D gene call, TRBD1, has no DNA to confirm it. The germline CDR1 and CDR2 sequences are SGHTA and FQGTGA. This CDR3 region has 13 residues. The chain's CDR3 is CASSSQGYNEQFF. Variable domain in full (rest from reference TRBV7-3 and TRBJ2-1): GAGVSQTPSNKVTEKGKYVELRCDPISGHTALYWYRQSLGQGPEFLIYFQGTGAADDSGLPNDRFFAVRPEGSVSTLKIQRTERGDSAVYLCASSSQGYNEQFFGPGTRLTVL.

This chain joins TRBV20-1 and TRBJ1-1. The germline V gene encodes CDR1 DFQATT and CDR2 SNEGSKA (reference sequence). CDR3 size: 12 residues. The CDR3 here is CSAGPSAVTTFF.

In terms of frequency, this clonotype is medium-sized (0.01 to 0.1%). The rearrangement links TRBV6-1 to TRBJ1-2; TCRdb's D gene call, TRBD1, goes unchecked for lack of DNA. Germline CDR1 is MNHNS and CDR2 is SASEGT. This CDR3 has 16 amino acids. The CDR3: CASSDRGTLFGYGYTF.

This CDR3 is CASSLSFGQGNKNEQYF. The V gene is TRBV13, the J gene TRBJ2-7; TCRdb designates TRBD1, a call that cannot be tested without DNA. The CDR3 is made up of 17 amino acids. Germline V gene lookup returns CDR1 PRHDT and CDR2 FYEKMQ (reference sequence). The full variable domain, completed using reference TRBV13 and TRBJ2-7, is AAGVIQSPRHLIKEKRETATLKCYPIPRHDTVYWYQQGPGQDPQFLISFYEKMQSDKGSIPDRFSAQQFSDYHSELNMSSLELGDSALYFCASSLSFGQGNKNEQYFGPGTRLTVT.

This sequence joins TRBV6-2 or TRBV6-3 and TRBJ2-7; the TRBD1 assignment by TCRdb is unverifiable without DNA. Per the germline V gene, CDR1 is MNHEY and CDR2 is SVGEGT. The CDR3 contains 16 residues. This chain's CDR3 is CASSAGVGGTYYEQYF.

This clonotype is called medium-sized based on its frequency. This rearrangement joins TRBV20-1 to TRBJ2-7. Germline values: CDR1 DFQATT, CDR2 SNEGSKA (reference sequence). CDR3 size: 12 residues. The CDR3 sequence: CSAETTADEQYF.

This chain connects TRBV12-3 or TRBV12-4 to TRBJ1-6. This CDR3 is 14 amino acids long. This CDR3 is CASRRGQPNSPLHF.

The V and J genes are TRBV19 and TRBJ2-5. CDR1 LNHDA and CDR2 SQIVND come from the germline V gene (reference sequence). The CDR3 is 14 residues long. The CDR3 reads CASSIDGRMETQYF.

The CDR3 sequence: CASSRTVETQYF. The chain joins TRBV12-3 or TRBV12-4 to TRBJ2-5. The CDR3 spans 12 residues.

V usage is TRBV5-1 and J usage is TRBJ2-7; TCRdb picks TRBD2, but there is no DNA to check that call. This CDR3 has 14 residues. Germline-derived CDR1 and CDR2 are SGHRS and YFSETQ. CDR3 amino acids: CASSLAGTAIEQYF.

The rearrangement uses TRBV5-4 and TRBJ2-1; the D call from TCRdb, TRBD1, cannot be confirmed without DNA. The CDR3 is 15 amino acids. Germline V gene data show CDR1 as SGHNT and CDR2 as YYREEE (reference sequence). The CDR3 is CASRPGTGDYNEQFF.

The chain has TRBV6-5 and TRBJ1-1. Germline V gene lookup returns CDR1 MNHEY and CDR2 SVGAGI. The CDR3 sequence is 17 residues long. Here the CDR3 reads CASSYGLVRQGRTEAFF.

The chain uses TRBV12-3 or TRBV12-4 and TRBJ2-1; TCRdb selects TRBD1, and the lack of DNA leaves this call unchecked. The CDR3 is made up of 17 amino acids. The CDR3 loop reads CASSLAGTGSSYNEQFF.

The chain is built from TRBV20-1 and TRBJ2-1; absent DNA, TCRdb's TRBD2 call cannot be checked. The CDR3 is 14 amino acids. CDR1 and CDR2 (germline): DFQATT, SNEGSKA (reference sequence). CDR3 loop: CSVPTSGGDNEQFF.

The CDR3 loop reads CASSVDVGGPYEQYF. V and J are TRBV9 and TRBJ2-7; TCRdb's D gene call, TRBD1, goes unchecked for lack of DNA. This CDR3 spans 15 amino acids. In germline, CDR1 is SGDLS, CDR2 YYNGEE.

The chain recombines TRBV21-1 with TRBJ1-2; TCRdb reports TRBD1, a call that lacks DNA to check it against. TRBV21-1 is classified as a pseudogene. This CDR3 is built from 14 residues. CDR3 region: CASSIRGQFYGYTF.

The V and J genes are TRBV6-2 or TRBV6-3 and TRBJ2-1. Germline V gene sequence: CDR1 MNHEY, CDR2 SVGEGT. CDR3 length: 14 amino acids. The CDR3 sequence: CASTRQPSYNEQFF.

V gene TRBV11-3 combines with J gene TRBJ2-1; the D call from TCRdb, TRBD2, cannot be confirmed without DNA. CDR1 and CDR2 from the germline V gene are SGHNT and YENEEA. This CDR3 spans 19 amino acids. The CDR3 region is CASSLVGASGGSSYNEQFF.

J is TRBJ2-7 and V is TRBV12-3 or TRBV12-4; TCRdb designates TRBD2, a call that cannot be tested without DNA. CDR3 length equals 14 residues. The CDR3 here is CASSASSGPYEQYF.

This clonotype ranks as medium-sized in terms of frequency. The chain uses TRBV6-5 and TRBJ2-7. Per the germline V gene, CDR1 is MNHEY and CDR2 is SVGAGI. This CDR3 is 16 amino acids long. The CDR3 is CASSYSYRQDSYEQYF.

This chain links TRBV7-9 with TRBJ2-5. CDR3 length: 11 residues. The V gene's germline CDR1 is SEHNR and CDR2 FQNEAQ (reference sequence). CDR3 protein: CASGGEETQYF.

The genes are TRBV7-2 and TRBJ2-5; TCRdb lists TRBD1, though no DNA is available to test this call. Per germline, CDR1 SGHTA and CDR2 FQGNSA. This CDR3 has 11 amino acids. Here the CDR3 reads CASSRGETQYF.

CDR3 sequence: CASSLQGGSGNTIYF. The chain has TRBV5-1 and TRBJ1-3; the D gene TCRdb calls, TRBD1, cannot be checked with no DNA. The V gene's germline CDR1 is SGHRS and CDR2 YFSETQ. The CDR3 is 15 amino acids. Full variable domain (missing parts from reference TRBV5-1 and TRBJ1-3): KAGVTQTPRYLIKTRGQQVTLSCSPISGHRSVSWYQQTPGQGLQFLFEYFSETQRNKGNFPGRFSGRQFSNSRSEMNVSTLELGDSALYLCASSLQGGSGNTIYFGEGSWLTVV.

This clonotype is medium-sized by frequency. Here the CDR3 reads CASSKGGPADTQYF. V gene TRBV7-2 combines with J gene TRBJ2-3; no DNA is available, so the TRBD1 call from TCRdb remains unchecked. Germline V lookup: CDR1 SGHTA, CDR2 FQGNSA. This CDR3 has 14 amino acids.

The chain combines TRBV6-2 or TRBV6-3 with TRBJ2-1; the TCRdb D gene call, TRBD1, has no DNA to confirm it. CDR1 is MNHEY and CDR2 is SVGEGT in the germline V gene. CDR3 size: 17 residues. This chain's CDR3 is CASSYWVRGRRGNEQFF.

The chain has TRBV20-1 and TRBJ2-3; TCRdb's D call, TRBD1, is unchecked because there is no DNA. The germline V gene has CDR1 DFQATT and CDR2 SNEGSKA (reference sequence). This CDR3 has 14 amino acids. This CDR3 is CSAPPVGLTDTQYF.

This CDR3 reads CASSPTGGSYEQYF. The V and J genes are TRBV5-1 and TRBJ2-7; TCRdb designates TRBD1, a call that cannot be tested without DNA. CDR3 length equals 14 residues. Germline V gene sequence: CDR1 SGHRS, CDR2 YFSETQ.

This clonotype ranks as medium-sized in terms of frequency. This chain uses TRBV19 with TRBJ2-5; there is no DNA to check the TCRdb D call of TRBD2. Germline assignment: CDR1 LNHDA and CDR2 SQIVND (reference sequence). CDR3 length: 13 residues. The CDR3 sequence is CASSTTKQETQYF.